This record concerns one TCR beta chain sequence. Its specificity is not known. The length of the CDR3 is 18 residues. Per the germline V gene, CDR1 is SQVTM and CDR2 is ANQGSEA. Trimming stripped 3 bases from V and 3 bases from J, with 26 bases between. Criteria for exclusion of patients were uncontrolled infection, other autoimmune disease, pregnancy or lactation. In making diagnoses, clinical symptoms, serum thyroxine and TRAb, thyroid ultrasound and orbital computed tomography were all used. These data originate in a study of T cells in Graves' hyperthyroidism and ophthalmopathy. Overall study results and limits: Appearing also in blood were most of the thyroid clonotypes expanded above 0.001.

TCR beta CDR3 sequences were amplified from RNA transcripts. The TCR CDR3 was amplified in a first-round RT-PCR using the HTBI primer set. TCRdb analysed the multiplex PCR reads with MiXCR anew, one entry per CDR3 protein. The profile shows roughly 800,000 distinct CDR3 sequences, about two fifths of them singletons. The receptor comes from a man younger than 30 with Graves' hyperthyroidism. Material for sequencing was blood. The rearrangement links TRBV29-1 to TRBJ1-1; weak D call: TRBD1 (6 bases). CDR3 protein: CSVDQWGGRPPGDTEAFF. As DNA, the CDR3 is TGCAGCGTTGACCAATGGGGGGGGCGGCCTCCTGGGGACACTGAAGCTTTCTTT.